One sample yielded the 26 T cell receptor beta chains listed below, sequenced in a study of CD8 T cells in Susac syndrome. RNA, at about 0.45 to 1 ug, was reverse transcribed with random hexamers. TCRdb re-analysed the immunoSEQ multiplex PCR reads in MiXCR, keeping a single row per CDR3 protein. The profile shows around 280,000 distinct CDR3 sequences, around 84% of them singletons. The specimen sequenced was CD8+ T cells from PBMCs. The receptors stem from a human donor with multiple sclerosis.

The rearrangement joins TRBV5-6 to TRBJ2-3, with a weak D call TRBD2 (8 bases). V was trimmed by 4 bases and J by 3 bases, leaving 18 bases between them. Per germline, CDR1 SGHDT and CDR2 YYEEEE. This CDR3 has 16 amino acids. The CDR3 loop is CASSTSGGGLTDTQYF. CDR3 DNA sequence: TGTGCCAGCAGCACGTCGGGAGGGGGCTTGACAGATACGCAGTATTTT.

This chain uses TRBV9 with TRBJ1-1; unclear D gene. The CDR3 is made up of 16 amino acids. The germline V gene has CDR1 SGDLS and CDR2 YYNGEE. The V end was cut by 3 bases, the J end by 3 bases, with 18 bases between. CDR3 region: CASSEITSSRDTEAFF. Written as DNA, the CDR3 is TGTGCCAGCAGCGAAATAACCTCCTCCCGGGACACTGAAGCTTTCTTT.

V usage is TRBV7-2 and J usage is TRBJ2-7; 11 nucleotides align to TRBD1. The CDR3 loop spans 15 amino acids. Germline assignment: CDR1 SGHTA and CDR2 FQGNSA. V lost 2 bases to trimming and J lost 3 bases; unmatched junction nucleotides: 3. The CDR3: CASSLTGTGGYEQYF. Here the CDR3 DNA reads TGTGCCAGCAGCTTAACCGGGACAGGGGGCTACGAGCAGTACTTC. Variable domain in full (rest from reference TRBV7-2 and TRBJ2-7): GAGVSQSPSNKVTEKGKDVELRCDPISGHTALYWYRQSLGQGLEFLIYFQGNSAPDKSGLPSDRFSAERTGGSVSTLTIQRTQQEDSAVYLCASSLTGTGGYEQYFGPGTRLTVT.

CDR3 region: CASSLGGGYNEQFF. The CDR3 coding sequence is TGTGCCAGCAGCTTAGGGGGCGGCTACAATGAGCAGTTCTTC. The J gene is TRBJ2-1, the V gene TRBV7-9; tentatively, D is TRBD1 (5 bases). The CDR3 covers 14 residues. Between the trimmed V and J ends, which lost 1 base and 3 bases, there was a span of 7 bases. Germline-derived CDR1 and CDR2 are SEHNR and FQNEAQ (reference sequence). The full variable domain, its missing parts supplied by reference TRBV7-9 and TRBJ2-1, is DTGVSQNPRHKITKRGQNVTFRCDPISEHNRLYWYRQTLGQGPEFLTYFQNEAQLEKSRLLSDRFSAERPKGSFSTLEIQRTEQGDSAMYLCASSLGGGYNEQFFGPGTRLTVL.

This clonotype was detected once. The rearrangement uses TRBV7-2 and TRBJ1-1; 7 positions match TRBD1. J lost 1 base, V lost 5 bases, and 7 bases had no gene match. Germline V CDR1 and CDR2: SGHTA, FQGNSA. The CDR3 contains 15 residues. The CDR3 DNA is TGTGCCAGCAGCCTTCTTGACAGGGCGAACACTGAAGCTTTCTTT. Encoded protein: CASSLLDRANTEAFF.

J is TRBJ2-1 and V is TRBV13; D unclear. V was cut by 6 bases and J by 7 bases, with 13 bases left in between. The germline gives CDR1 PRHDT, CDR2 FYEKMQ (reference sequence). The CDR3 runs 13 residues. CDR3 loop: CASSQENGNEQFF. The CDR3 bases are TGTGCCAGCAGTCAAGAAAACGGGAATGAGCAGTTCTTC.

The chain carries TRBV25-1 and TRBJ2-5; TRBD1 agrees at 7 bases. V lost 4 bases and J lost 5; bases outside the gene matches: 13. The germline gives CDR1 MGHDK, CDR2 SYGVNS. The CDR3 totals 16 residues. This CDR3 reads CASSVGQVQLGETQYF. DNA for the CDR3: TGTGCCAGCAGTGTAGGACAGGTTCAACTCGGTGAGACCCAGTACTTC.

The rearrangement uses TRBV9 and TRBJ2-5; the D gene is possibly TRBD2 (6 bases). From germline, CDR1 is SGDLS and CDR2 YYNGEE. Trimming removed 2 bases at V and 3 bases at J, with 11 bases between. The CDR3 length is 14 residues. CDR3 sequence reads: CASSVGTAKETQYF. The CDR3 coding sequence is TGTGCCAGCAGCGTCGGGACTGCGAAAGAGACCCAGTACTTC.

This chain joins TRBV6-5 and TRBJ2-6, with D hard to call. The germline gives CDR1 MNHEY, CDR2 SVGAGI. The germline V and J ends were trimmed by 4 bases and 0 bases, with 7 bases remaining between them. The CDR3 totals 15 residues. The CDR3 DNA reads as TGTGCCAGCAGTTCCGACCTCTCTGGGGCCAACGTCCTGACTTTC. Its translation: CASSSDLSGANVLTF.

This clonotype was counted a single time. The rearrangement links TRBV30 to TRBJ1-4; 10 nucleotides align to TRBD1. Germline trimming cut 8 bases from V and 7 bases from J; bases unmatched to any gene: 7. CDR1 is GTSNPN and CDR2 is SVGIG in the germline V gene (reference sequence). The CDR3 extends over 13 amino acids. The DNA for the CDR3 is TGTGCCGTTGACCGGGACAGGGGTGAAAAACTGTTTTTT. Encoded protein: CAVDRDRGEKLFF.

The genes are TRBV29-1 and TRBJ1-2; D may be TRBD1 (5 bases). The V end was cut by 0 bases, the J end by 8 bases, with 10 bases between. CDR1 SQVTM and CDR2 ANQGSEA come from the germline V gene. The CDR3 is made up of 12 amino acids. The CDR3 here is CSVEEGEAGYTF. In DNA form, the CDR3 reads TGCAGCGTTGAAGAGGGGGAGGCAGGCTACACCTTC.

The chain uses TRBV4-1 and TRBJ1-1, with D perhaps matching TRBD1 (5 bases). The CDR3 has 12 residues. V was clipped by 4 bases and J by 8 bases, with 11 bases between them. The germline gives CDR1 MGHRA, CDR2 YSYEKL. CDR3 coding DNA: TGCGCCAGCAGCCTCCGACAGAACGAAGCTTTCTTT. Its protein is CASSLRQNEAFF.

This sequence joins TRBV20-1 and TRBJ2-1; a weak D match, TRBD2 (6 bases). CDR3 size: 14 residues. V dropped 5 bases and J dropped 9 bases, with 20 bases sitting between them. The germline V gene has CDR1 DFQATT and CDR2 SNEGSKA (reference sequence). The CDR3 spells CSAHSDRELGEQFF. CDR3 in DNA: TGCAGTGCTCACTCGGACCGGGAGTTGGGTGAGCAGTTCTTC.

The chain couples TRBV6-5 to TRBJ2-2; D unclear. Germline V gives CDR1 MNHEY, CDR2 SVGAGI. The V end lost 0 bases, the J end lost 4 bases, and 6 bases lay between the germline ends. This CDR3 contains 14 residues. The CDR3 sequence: CASSYSVSTGELFF. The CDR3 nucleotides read TGTGCCAGCAGTTACTCGGTATCCACCGGGGAGCTGTTTTTT.

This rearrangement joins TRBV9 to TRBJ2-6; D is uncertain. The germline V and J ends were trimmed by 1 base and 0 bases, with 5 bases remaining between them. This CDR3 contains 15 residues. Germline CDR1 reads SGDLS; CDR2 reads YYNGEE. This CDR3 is CASSVPVSGANVLTF. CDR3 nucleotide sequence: TGTGCCAGCAGCGTACCGGTCTCTGGGGCCAACGTCCTGACTTTC.

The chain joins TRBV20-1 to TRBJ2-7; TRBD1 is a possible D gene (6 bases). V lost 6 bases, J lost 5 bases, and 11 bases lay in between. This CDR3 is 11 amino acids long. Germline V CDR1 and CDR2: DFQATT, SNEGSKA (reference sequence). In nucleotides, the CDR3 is TGCAGTGCCGTACAGGGCCACGAGCAGTACTTC. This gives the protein CSAVQGHEQYF.

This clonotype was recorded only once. The chain's CDR3 is CASSQEARGYEQYF. For the CDR3, the DNA is TGTGCCAGCAGCCAAGAGGCCAGGGGGTACGAGCAGTACTTC. The V and J genes are TRBV3-1 and TRBJ2-7; 7 nucleotides line up with TRBD1. Trimming removed 0 bases from V and 4 bases from J; junction bases left unmatched: 3. The germline CDR1 and CDR2 sequences are LGHDT and YNNKEL (reference sequence). This CDR3 is 14 amino acids long.

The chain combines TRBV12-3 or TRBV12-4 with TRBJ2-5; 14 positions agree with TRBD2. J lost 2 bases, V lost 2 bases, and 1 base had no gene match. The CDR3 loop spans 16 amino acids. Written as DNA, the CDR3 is TGTGCCAGCAGTTTAAGGACTAGCGGGGGGCAAGAGACCCAGTACTTC. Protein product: CASSLRTSGGQETQYF.

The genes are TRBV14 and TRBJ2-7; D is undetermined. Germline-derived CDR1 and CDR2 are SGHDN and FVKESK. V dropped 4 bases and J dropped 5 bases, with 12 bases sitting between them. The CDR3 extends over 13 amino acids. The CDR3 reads CASSLRRFDEQYF. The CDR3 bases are TGTGCCAGCAGCCTCCGGCGCTTCGACGAGCAGTACTTC. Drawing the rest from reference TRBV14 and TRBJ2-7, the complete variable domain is EAGVTQFPSHSVIEKGQTVTLRCDPISGHDNLYWYRRVMGKEIKFLLHFVKESKQDESGMPNNRFLAERTGGTYSTLKVQPAELEDSGVYFCASSLRRFDEQYFGPGTRLTVT.

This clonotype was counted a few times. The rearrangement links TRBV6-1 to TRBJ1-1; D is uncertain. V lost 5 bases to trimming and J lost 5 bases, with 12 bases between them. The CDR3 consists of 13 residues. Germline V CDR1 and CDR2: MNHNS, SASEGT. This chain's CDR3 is CASSPAWGTEAFF. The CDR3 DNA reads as TGTGCCAGCAGTCCCGCCTGGGGAACTGAAGCTTTCTTT.

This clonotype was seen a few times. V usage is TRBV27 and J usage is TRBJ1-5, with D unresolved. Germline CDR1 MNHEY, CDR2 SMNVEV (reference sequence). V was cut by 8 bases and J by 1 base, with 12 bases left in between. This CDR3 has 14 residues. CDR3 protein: CASSGVGSNQPQHF. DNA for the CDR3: TGTGCCAGCTCGGGTGTAGGGAGCAATCAGCCCCAGCATTTT.

CDR3 DNA: TGTGCCAGCAGCGAGTTAGCGAAACCCCGGGATACGCAGTATTTT. Translation: CASSELAKPRDTQYF. The chain combines TRBV13 with TRBJ2-3; D may be TRBD2 (5 bases). V lost 5 bases, J lost 6 bases, and 18 bases lay in between. Per germline, CDR1 PRHDT and CDR2 FYEKMQ (reference sequence). The CDR3 is 15 residues long.

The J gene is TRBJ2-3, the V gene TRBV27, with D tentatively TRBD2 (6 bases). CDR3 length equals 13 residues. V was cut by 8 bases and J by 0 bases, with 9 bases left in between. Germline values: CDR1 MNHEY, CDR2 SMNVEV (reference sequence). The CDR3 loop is CASGLPSTDTQYF. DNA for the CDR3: TGTGCCAGCGGACTACCAAGCACAGATACGCAGTATTTT.

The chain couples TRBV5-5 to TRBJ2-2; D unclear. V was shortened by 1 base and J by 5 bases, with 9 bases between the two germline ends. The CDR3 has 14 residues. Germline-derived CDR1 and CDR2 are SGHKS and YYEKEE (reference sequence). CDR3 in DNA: TGTGCCAGCAGCTTGTTTGTAGAAACCGGGGAGCTGTTTTTT. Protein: CASSLFVETGELFF.

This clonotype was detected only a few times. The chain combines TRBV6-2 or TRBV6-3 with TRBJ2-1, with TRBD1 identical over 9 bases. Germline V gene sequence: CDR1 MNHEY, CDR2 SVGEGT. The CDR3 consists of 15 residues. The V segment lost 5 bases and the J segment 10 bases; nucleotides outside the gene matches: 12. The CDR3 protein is CASSLNRDRVSEQFF. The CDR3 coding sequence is TGTGCCAGCAGTCTAAATCGGGACAGGGTAAGCGAGCAGTTCTTC.

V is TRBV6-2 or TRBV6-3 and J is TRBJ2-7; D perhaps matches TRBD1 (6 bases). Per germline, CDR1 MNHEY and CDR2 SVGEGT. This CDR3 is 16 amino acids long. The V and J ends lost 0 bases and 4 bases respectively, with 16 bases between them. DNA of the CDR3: TGTGCCAGCAGTTACTCGACTGTGTGGGGGCAGTACGAGCAGTACTTC. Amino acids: CASSYSTVWGQYEQYF.